The 23 T cell receptor beta chains given below trace back to one sample, sequenced in a study of control samples from healthy donors and cancer patients. Clones were read by immunoSEQ multiplex PCR, and TCRdb kept only the in-frame ones, dropping some. In the table there are about 130,000 clones, 85% to 95% of which are singletons. The sample consisted of PBMCs. These receptors all stem from a man aged 80 or over with head and neck cancer.

This clone was recorded once. The chain uses TRBV27 and TRBJ1-2; unclear D gene. The CDR3 is made up of 14 amino acids. Germline assignment: CDR1 MNHEY and CDR2 SMNVEV (reference sequence). The V and J ends lost 2 bases and 3 bases respectively, with 10 bases between them. CDR3 nucleotide sequence: TGTGCCAGCAGTTTAACGGGCGGAGACTATGGCTACACCTTC. Its protein is CASSLTGGDYGYTF.

This clone was recorded only once. The genes are TRBV5-1 and TRBJ2-7; D possibly matches TRBD1 or TRBD2 (6 bases each). Germline CDR1 SGHRS, CDR2 YFSETQ. The CDR3 loop spans 15 amino acids. V was shortened by 0 bases and J by 3 bases, with 13 bases between the two germline ends. The CDR3 DNA is TGCGCCAGCAGCTTGGAGGGGGGAACTATCTACGAGCAGTACTTC. Translating it yields CASSLEGGTIYEQYF.

The chain is built from TRBV4-3 and TRBJ2-2; D is possibly TRBD1 or TRBD2 (6 bases each). The length of the CDR3 is 17 residues. V was shortened by 0 bases and J by 3 bases, with 14 bases between the two germline ends. Germline CDR1 LGHNA, CDR2 YSLEER. CDR3 DNA: TGCGCCAGCAGCCAAGACGCGAGGGGGGACTACACCGGGGAGCTGTTTTTT. As protein: CASSQDARGDYTGELFF.

This chain joins TRBV11-2 and TRBJ2-7; 9 positions agree with TRBD1. The CDR3 has 15 amino acids. Germline loops: CDR1 SGHAT, CDR2 FQNNGV. The V segment lost 5 bases and the J segment 1 base; nucleotides outside the gene matches: 6. CDR3 protein: CASSPGTGLSYEQYF. The CDR3 nucleotides are TGTGCCAGCAGCCCGGGGACAGGGCTTTCCTACGAGCAGTACTTC.

The CDR3 nucleotides are TGCAGCGTTGAATTCGGCAGCCCCTACGAGCAGTACTTC. Translating it yields CSVEFGSPYEQYF. The chain joins TRBV29-1 to TRBJ2-7; D call uncertain. The CDR3 has 13 residues. The ends were cut back, 2 bases at V and 2 bases at J, with 10 bases in the middle. Germline V gene sequence: CDR1 SQVTM, CDR2 ANQGSEA.

J is TRBJ1-2 and V is TRBV7-2; D is uncertain. Germline loops: CDR1 SGHTA, CDR2 FQGNSA. This CDR3 has 12 amino acids. Between the trimmed V and J ends, which lost 5 bases and 8 bases, there was a span of 12 bases. CDR3 sequence (DNA): TGTGCCAGCAGCCCCGACGCGGGGGGCTACACCTTC. It is translated as CASSPDAGGYTF.

This rearrangement joins TRBV9 to TRBJ2-5, with TRBD2 matching over 12 bases. Losses at the gene ends were 1 base for V and 1 base for J; bases not matched to a gene: 5. The CDR3 totals 17 residues. Germline CDR1 SGDLS, CDR2 YYNGEE. CDR3 amino acids: CASSVIGLAGFQETQYF. CDR3 sequence (DNA): TGTGCCAGCAGCGTAATCGGACTAGCGGGGTTCCAAGAGACCCAGTACTTC. Based on the CDR3 plus reference TRBV9 and TRBJ2-5, the full variable domain is DSGVTQTPKHLITATGQRVTLRCSPRSGDLSVYWYQQSLDQGLQFLIQYYNGEERAKGNILERFSAQQFPDLHSELNLSSLELGDSALYFCASSVIGLAGFQETQYFGPGTRLLVL.

The chain employs TRBV6-5 and TRBJ1-5, with no clear D. Trimming left V 6 bases short and J 4 bases short, with 16 bases between. CDR3 length: 15 residues. In germline, CDR1 is MNHEY, CDR2 SVGAGI. CDR3 sequence reads: CASSRRYSGNQPQHF. Written as DNA, the CDR3 is TGTGCCAGCAGCCGCAGGTACTCGGGGAATCAGCCCCAGCATTTT.

The rearrangement links TRBV9 to TRBJ1-2; TRBD1 is a possible D gene (5 bases). The CDR3 has 15 amino acids. V dropped 6 bases and J dropped 4 bases, with 19 bases sitting between them. CDR1 is SGDLS, CDR2 YYNGEE, per germline. CDR3 residues: CASNQDGTDGYGYTF. CDR3 sequence (DNA): TGTGCCAGCAACCAAGACGGGACGGACGGCTATGGCTACACCTTC.

The chain combines TRBV7-2 with TRBJ1-5; D is unresolved. Trimming cost V 4 bases and J 6 bases, with 7 bases left between them. Germline assignment: CDR1 SGHTA and CDR2 FQGNSA. This CDR3 is 12 amino acids long. The CDR3 sequence: CASSSNGQPQHF. The CDR3 nucleotides read TGTGCCAGCAGCTCCAACGGTCAGCCCCAGCATTTT.

This clone was counted once. The rearrangement links TRBV5-6 to TRBJ2-1, with 7 positions matching TRBD1. V was pared by 2 bases and J by 0 bases, with 8 bases of the junction left unmatched. This CDR3 is 17 amino acids long. CDR1 and CDR2 from the germline V gene are SGHDT and YYEEEE. DNA of the CDR3: TGTGCCAGCAGCTTTGACTGGACAGGAACCTCCTACAATGAGCAGTTCTTC. This sequence encodes CASSFDWTGTSYNEQFF.

The rearrangement joins TRBV5-6 to TRBJ1-4, with D unclear. This CDR3 region has 14 residues. Trimming pared 1 base from V and 7 bases from J, leaving 11 bases between. The germline V gene encodes CDR1 SGHDT and CDR2 YYEEEE. CDR3: CASSLLGWGEKLFF. In DNA form, the CDR3 reads TGTGCCAGCAGCTTGTTAGGGTGGGGTGAAAAACTGTTTTTT. The full variable domain, in which reference TRBV5-6 and TRBJ1-4 provide the parts outside the CDR3, is DAGVTQSPTHLIKTRGQQVTLRCSPKSGHDTVSWYQQALGQGPQFIFQYYEEEERQRGNFPDRFSGHQFPNYSSELNVNALLLGDSALYLCASSLLGWGEKLFFGSGTQLSVL.

V and J are TRBV27 and TRBJ2-1, with unresolved D. Trimming shortened V by 6 bases and J by 7 bases, and 10 bases separated the two germline ends. The CDR3 has 12 amino acids. Germline V gene lookup returns CDR1 MNHEY and CDR2 SMNVEV (reference sequence). The CDR3: CASSLIGNEQFF. The CDR3 DNA reads TGTGCCAGCAGCCTAATAGGGAATGAGCAGTTCTTC.

This clone showed up just a few times. The chain employs TRBV6-2 or TRBV6-3 and TRBJ2-1; 14 bases agree with TRBD2. Germline V gene data show CDR1 as MNHEY and CDR2 as SVGEGT. This CDR3 region has 20 residues. Trimming removed 6 bases from V and 4 bases from J; junction bases left unmatched: 17. The CDR3 bases are TGTGCCAGCAGCCCCGGGGTGGGACTAGCGGGAGCCGAAGAGTACAATGAGCAGTTCTTC. Protein product: CASSPGVGLAGAEEYNEQFF.

This sequence joins TRBV5-1 and TRBJ1-1; 10 bases agree with TRBD1. V lost 6 bases, J lost 5 bases, and 7 bases stayed unmatched. The CDR3 is 14 amino acids. Germline CDR1 SGHRS, CDR2 YFSETQ. The CDR3 nucleotides are TGCGCCAGCACCCGACAGGGGGCAGGGACTGAAGCTTTCTTT. It encodes CASTRQGAGTEAFF.

The CDR3 sequence is CASSRGVYGYTF. The CDR3 region has the DNA TGCGCCAGCAGCCGAGGAGTGTATGGCTACACCTTC. V gene TRBV4-3 combines with J gene TRBJ1-2; the D is unclear. The V gene lost 4 bases and the J gene lost 5 bases, with 8 bases spanning the gap. Germline loops: CDR1 LGHNA, CDR2 YSLEER. The CDR3 extends over 12 amino acids.

J is TRBJ2-2 and V is TRBV10-3; TRBD2 aligns across 13 bases. This CDR3 has 21 amino acids. With V trimmed by 5 bases and J by 0 bases, 15 bases remained unmatched. The germline V gene has CDR1 ENHRY and CDR2 SYGVKD. CDR3 loop: CAISRAKGETSGGTNTGELFF. CDR3 DNA sequence: TGTGCCATCAGTAGAGCTAAAGGGGAGACTAGCGGGGGGACGAACACCGGGGAGCTGTTTTTT.

V and J are TRBV6-5 and TRBJ1-1; 10 nucleotides line up with TRBD1. Germline values: CDR1 MNHEY, CDR2 SVGAGI. V gave up 9 bases and J gave up 10 bases; unmatched junction bases: 8. This CDR3 contains 12 residues. The CDR3 DNA is TGTGCCAGTAAGAGACAGGGGGCCGGAGCTTTCTTT. It specifies CASKRQGAGAFF.

The genes are TRBV19 and TRBJ1-1; no firm D call. This CDR3 has 15 residues. V was shortened by 5 bases and J by 7 bases, with 20 bases between the two germline ends. Germline V lookup: CDR1 LNHDA, CDR2 SQIVND (reference sequence). The CDR3 spells CASSLGLGRTDEAFF. The CDR3 nucleotides are TGTGCCAGTAGTTTAGGTTTAGGGAGGACCGATGAAGCTTTCTTT.

The genes are TRBV11-2 and TRBJ2-7; D remains ambiguous. CDR1 and CDR2 from the germline V gene are SGHAT and FQNNGV. The ends were cut back, 0 bases at V and 3 bases at J, with 9 bases in the middle. The CDR3 runs to 14 residues. As DNA, the CDR3 is TGTGCCAGCAGCTTAGATCCGAGGAGCTACGAGCAGTACTTC. Its translation: CASSLDPRSYEQYF.

This chain uses TRBV20-1 with TRBJ1-1; D gene uncertain. This CDR3 has 11 residues. CDR1 and CDR2 (germline): DFQATT, SNEGSKA (reference sequence). V was clipped by 3 bases and J by 11 bases, with 13 bases between them. CDR3 in DNA: TGCAGTGCTAGTCATGTTGAACGGGCTTTCTTT. Residues: CSASHVERAFF.

V is TRBV10-1 and J is TRBJ1-5; TRBD1 agrees at 8 bases. Losses at the gene ends were 8 bases for V and 5 bases for J; bases not matched to a gene: 2. This CDR3 is built from 12 residues. CDR1 is WNHNN, CDR2 SYGVQD, per germline (reference sequence). The CDR3 DNA follows: TGCGCCAGCCAGACAGGGGATCAGCCCCAGCATTTT. Translating gives CASQTGDQPQHF.

The V gene is TRBV30, the J gene TRBJ2-7; TRBD1 aligns across 8 bases. V dropped 7 bases and J dropped 5; count of bases not matched to a gene: 10. The CDR3 totals 13 residues. CDR1 is GTSNPN and CDR2 is SVGIG in the germline V gene (reference sequence). As DNA, the CDR3 is TGTGCCTCCCGCTCCGGACAGGGAGACGAGCAGTACTTC. Translated, it gives CASRSGQGDEQYF.